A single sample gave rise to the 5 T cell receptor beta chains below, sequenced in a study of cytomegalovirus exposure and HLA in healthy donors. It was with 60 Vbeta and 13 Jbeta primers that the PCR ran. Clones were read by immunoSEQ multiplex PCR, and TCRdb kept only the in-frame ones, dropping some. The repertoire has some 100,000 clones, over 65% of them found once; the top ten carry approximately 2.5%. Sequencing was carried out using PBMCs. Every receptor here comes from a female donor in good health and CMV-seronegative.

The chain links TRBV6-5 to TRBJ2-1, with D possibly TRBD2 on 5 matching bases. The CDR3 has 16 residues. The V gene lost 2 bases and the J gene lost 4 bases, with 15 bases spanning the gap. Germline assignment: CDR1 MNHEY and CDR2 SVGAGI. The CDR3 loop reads CASSYGLPTPYNEQFF. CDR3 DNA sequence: TGTGCCAGCAGTTACGGACTCCCAACCCCGTACAATGAGCAGTTCTTC.

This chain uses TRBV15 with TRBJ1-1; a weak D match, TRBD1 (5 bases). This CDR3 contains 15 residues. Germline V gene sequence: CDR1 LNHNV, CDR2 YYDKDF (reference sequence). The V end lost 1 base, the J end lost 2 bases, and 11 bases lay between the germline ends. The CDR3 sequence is CATSRAGGDNTEAFF. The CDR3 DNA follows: TGTGCCACCAGCAGAGCTGGAGGGGATAACACTGAAGCTTTCTTT.

The CDR3 here is CASSKRAGGSYNEQFF. The CDR3 bases are TGTGCCAGCAGTAAGAGGGCGGGGGGATCCTACAATGAGCAGTTCTTC. V and J are TRBV7-2 and TRBJ2-1; TRBD2 matches 8 bases. Germline values: CDR1 SGHTA, CDR2 FQGNSA. There are 16 residues in the CDR3. V dropped 6 bases and J dropped 1; count of bases not matched to a gene: 8.

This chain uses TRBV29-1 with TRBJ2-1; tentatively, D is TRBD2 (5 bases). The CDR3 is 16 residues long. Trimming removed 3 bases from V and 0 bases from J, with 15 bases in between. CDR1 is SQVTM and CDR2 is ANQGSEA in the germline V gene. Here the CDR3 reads CSVDLGGSSSYNEQFF. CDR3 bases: TGCAGCGTTGATCTTGGAGGTTCGAGCTCCTACAATGAGCAGTTCTTC.

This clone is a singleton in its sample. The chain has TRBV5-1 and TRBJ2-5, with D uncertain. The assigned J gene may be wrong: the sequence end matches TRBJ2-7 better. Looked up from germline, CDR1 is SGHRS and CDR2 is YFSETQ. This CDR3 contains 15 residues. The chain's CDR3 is CASSLGIASSYEQYF. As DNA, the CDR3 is TGCGCCAGCAGCTTGGGTATTGCGAGCTCCTACGAGCAGTACTTC.